This T cell receptor beta chain is from a study of patients and donors after allogeneic stem cell transplantation. Trimming took off 3 bases at V and 0 bases at J, with 10 bases between the two ends. This CDR3 is built from 15 residues. Germline V gene data show CDR1 as LNHNV and CDR2 as YYDKDF (reference sequence). Each CDR3 protein gets one entry after TCRdb re-called the RT-PCR reads with MiXCR. The sample includes approximately 210,000 distinct CDR3 sequences, 41% of them seen just once. The clonotype was recovered from a human donor who was either an allogeneic HSCT recipient or a stem cell or donor lymphocyte infusion donor (not recorded which). It is not recorded whose cells these are; they may come from a transplant donor. Sequencing input: blood, either unsorted or a sorted T cell fraction (not recorded which). The chain joins TRBV15 to TRBJ2-3, with TRBD2 as a possible D gene (6 bases). CDR3 sequence (DNA): TGTGCCACCAGCAGCGGGACTGCTAGCACAGATACGCAGTATTTT. Protein: CATSSGTASTDTQYF.